This T cell receptor (beta chain) was sequenced in a study of regulatory T cells in long-lasting Graves disease. Broader study findings: Favoring TRBV28, TRBJ1-2 and TRBJ2-5 was a feature seen in persistent disease.

Time point indicated: newly diagnosed GD, antithyroid drugs for less than 3 months. Construction of the TCR library relied on RNA isolated from PBMCs. iRepertoire HTBI primers and Arm-PCR of CDR3 regions built TCR beta libraries. Using its own MiXCR run on the multiplex PCR reads, TCRdb lists one record per CDR3 protein. The repertoire consists of about 540,000 distinct CDR3 sequences, with less than 15% occurring once and the leading ten covering roughly 10%. V dropped 5 bases and J dropped 6 bases, with 17 bases sitting between them. The CDR3 length is 15 residues. Germline V gene lookup returns CDR1 LGHDT and CDR2 YNNKEL (reference sequence). At least ten counts were recorded for this clonotype. Its antigen is not known. A further study also used this sample, focusing on T cells in Graves' hyperthyroidism and ophthalmopathy. That report adds: Lactation, pregnancy, other autoimmune disease or uncontrolled infection led to exclusion of patients.

The receptor was derived from a man aged 30 to 45 with Graves disease. The sequences come from peripheral blood mononuclear cells (PBMCs), collected at new diagnosis, from a patient treated with antithyroid drugs. The J gene is TRBJ1-5, the V gene TRBV3-1; D is unclear. For the CDR3, the DNA is TGTGCCAGCAGCTCCACCCCCGGTACGAGTCAGCCCCAGCATTTT. As protein: CASSSTPGTSQPQHF.